This TCR beta chain was captured by sequencing in a study of T-cell memory formation after mild COVID-19. Study-wide background: Among the donors, TCR clusters were largely specific to each donor. Study-level findings and limits: The CD4+ clones that contracted clustered mainly within CM and EM, and the CD8+ clones concentrated in EMRA.

Only a few counts were recorded for this clonotype. What it binds is not known. The ends lost 8 bases at V and 9 bases at J; junction bases unmatched: 11. Germline assignment: CDR1 SGHRS and CDR2 YFSETQ. This CDR3 is built from 13 residues. TCRdb re-called the 5' RACE reads through MiXCR, storing one row per CDR3 protein. The table has around 450,000 distinct CDR3 sequences, about 19% seen once. The TCR originated in an adult woman who had mild COVID-19 (a few samples of this study predate the infection). Cell type and time point are not known. Material for sequencing was PBMCs or a T cell subset sorted from them (not recorded which). This chain links TRBV5-1 with TRBJ1-1, with 9 bases fitting TRBD1. DNA for the CDR3: TGCGCCAGTACCGGGACAGGGTATGAGAAAGCTTTCTTT. Translation gives CASTGTGYEKAFF.